Listed here are 25 T cell receptor beta chains from one sample, sequenced in a study of T cell changes during pregnancy in multiple sclerosis. TCRdb's copy holds only in-frame clones and misses some; the assay was immunoSEQ multiplex PCR. In the table there are more than 95,000 clones, about 93% of which are singletons. Material: peripheral blood, obtained after pregnancy. These receptors were collected from a female donor with multiple sclerosis, enrolled in a pregnancy study.

The rearrangement joins TRBV19 to TRBJ2-1; 7 bases fit TRBD1. The CDR3 is made up of 14 amino acids. Germline CDR1 LNHDA, CDR2 SQIVND (reference sequence). V shed 3 bases, J shed 3 bases, and the junction held 2 bases outside the gene matches. In DNA, the CDR3 is TGTGCCAGTAGTATTGGGGACAGCTACAATGAGCAGTTCTTC. It specifies CASSIGDSYNEQFF.

This sequence joins TRBV6-6 and TRBJ1-1; 8 nucleotides align to TRBD1. Germline CDR1 is MNHNY and CDR2 is SVGAGI (reference sequence). CDR3 size: 15 residues. The V and J ends lost 6 bases and 1 base, in that order; junction bases with no gene match: 7. The CDR3 sequence: CASSSWTGRNTEAFF. CDR3 sequence (DNA): TGTGCCAGCAGCTCCTGGACAGGGAGGAACACTGAAGCTTTCTTT.

The chain has TRBV30 and TRBJ2-7, with D maybe TRBD1 (6 bases). The CDR3 runs 13 residues. Germline-derived CDR1 and CDR2 are GTSNPN and SVGIG (reference sequence). The ends were cut back, 2 bases at V and 7 bases at J, with 15 bases in the middle. Here the CDR3 reads CAWSISGAGEQYF. CDR3 coding DNA: TGTGCCTGGAGTATATCAGGGGCTGGAGAGCAGTACTTC.

The chain links TRBV7-9 to TRBJ2-4, with TRBD1 identical over 7 bases. This CDR3 has 15 residues. Germline V lookup: CDR1 SEHNR, CDR2 FQNEAQ (reference sequence). The ends lost 5 bases at V and 1 base at J; junction bases unmatched: 5. In DNA form, the CDR3 reads TGTGCCAGCAGCACTGCACAGGGGGCCAAAAACATTCAGTACTTC. It is translated as CASSTAQGAKNIQYF.

The rearrangement joins TRBV5-1 to TRBJ1-2; D not resolved. The CDR3 consists of 14 residues. The V gene's germline CDR1 is SGHRS and CDR2 YFSETQ. V was cut by 4 bases and J by 1 base, with 11 bases left in between. The CDR3 DNA reads as TGCGCCAGCAGCCGGACTGGCGGTAACTATGGCTACACCTTC. As protein: CASSRTGGNYGYTF.

This clone appeared once. V gene TRBV29-1 combines with J gene TRBJ2-1, with 8 bases that match TRBD2. Trimming at V came to 6 bases and at J to 0 bases, leaving 10 bases not matched to a gene. Germline CDR1 reads SQVTM; CDR2 reads ANQGSEA. The CDR3 is 16 residues long. As DNA, the CDR3 is TGCAGCGTGGACCTCCCTCGGGAGGGCTCCTACAATGAGCAGTTCTTC. Translation: CSVDLPREGSYNEQFF.

This clone was picked up one time. This sequence joins TRBV5-1 and TRBJ1-1; D is uncertain. The germline V gene has CDR1 SGHRS and CDR2 YFSETQ. The CDR3 runs to 16 residues. V was shortened by 3 bases and J by 1 base, with 16 bases between the two germline ends. The CDR3 DNA follows: TGCGCCAGCAGCTCCCACTCCCAAGACTGGAACACTGAAGCTTTCTTT. Its protein is CASSSHSQDWNTEAFF.

The gene calls are TRBV6-1 and TRBJ1-6; D is possibly TRBD1 (5 bases). Trimming took 3 bases from V and 9 from J, leaving 15 bases between them. CDR1 and CDR2 (germline): MNHNS, SASEGT. The CDR3 is made up of 15 amino acids. The CDR3 nucleotides are TGTGCCAGCAGTGACCTGACAGCGAATTCTTCACCCCTCCACTTT. Residues: CASSDLTANSSPLHF.

A single count supports this clone. The V call is TRBV27, the J call TRBJ2-2, with TRBD1 matching over 11 bases. Germline V lookup: CDR1 MNHEY, CDR2 SMNVEV (reference sequence). The trim removed 10 bases at V and 6 bases at J, leaving 7 bases unmatched. The CDR3 is made up of 14 amino acids. The CDR3 DNA is TGTGCCACCTCGTGGGGACAGGGGGCCGGGGAGCTGTTTTTT. Its protein product is CATSWGQGAGELFF.

CDR3 in amino acids: CASSLGASGSYEQYF. CDR3 in DNA: TGTGCCAGCAGCTTGGGGGCTAGCGGGAGCTACGAGCAGTACTTC. The V gene is TRBV5-4, the J gene TRBJ2-7; 10 nucleotides align to TRBD2. Trimming removed 0 bases from V and 3 bases from J; junction bases left unmatched: 3. This CDR3 spans 15 amino acids. Germline V gene data show CDR1 as SGHNT and CDR2 as YYREEE (reference sequence).

The V gene is TRBV18, the J gene TRBJ2-2, with a possible D match to TRBD2 (5 bases). The V and J ends lost 3 bases and 3 bases respectively, with 14 bases between them. The V gene's germline CDR1 is KGHSH and CDR2 LQKENI. The CDR3 length is 16 residues. The CDR3 region is CASSPAGVADTGELFF. As DNA, the CDR3 is TGTGCCAGCTCACCCGCGGGTGTGGCAGACACCGGGGAGCTGTTTTTT.

The V gene is TRBV5-1, the J gene TRBJ2-5; 9 nucleotides agree with TRBD1. This CDR3 has 16 amino acids. J was trimmed by 4 bases and V by 0 bases; bases with no gene match: 7. Per germline, CDR1 SGHRS and CDR2 YFSETQ. CDR3: CASSLAGTGWGETQYF. CDR3 DNA sequence: TGCGCCAGCAGCTTGGCTGGGACAGGGTGGGGAGAGACCCAGTACTTC.

V is TRBV5-1 and J is TRBJ2-5; D remains ambiguous. Germline-derived CDR1 and CDR2 are SGHRS and YFSETQ. V lost 4 bases and J lost 5, with 12 bases in between. The CDR3 covers 13 residues. The CDR3 region has the DNA TGCGCCAGCAGCCCCCCAGGTGGGGAGACCCAGTACTTC. It encodes CASSPPGGETQYF.

This chain links TRBV7-2 with TRBJ2-7, with TRBD1 as a possible D gene (6 bases). CDR3 length: 15 amino acids. The V and J ends lost 2 bases and 7 bases respectively, with 18 bases between them. Germline V gene data show CDR1 as SGHTA and CDR2 as FQGNSA. CDR3: CASSLQQGSLGEQYF. The CDR3 bases are TGTGCCAGCAGCTTACAGCAGGGGAGTTTGGGGGAGCAGTACTTC.

This chain uses TRBV7-2 with TRBJ2-2; unclear D gene. V dropped 2 bases and J dropped 3 bases, with 10 bases sitting between them. The germline V gene encodes CDR1 SGHTA and CDR2 FQGNSA. There are 15 residues in the CDR3. Here the CDR3 DNA reads TGTGCCAGCAGCTTATCTGCCCGAGACACCGGGGAGCTGTTTTTT. Translation gives CASSLSARDTGELFF.

The chain joins TRBV27 to TRBJ2-5, with 10 bases aligning to TRBD2. The J segment lost 5 bases and the V segment lost 5 bases, leaving 2 bases of the junction unmatched. CDR1 MNHEY and CDR2 SMNVEV come from the germline V gene (reference sequence). The CDR3 runs to 13 residues. This CDR3 is CASSPTSGETQYF. The CDR3 DNA reads TGTGCCAGCAGTCCGACTAGCGGGGAGACCCAGTACTTC.

V usage is TRBV19 and J usage is TRBJ1-4; D uncertain. Trimming pared 10 bases from V and 2 bases from J, leaving 14 bases between. Germline V gives CDR1 LNHDA, CDR2 SQIVND (reference sequence). The CDR3 is 14 amino acids. The CDR3 here is CATTGGRTNEKLFF. CDR3 sequence (DNA): TGTGCCACCACCGGAGGACGGACTAATGAAAAACTGTTTTTT.

The CDR3 DNA reads TGTGCCAGCAGCTTAGATTACAGCGGAAGCTCCTACAATGAGCAGTTCTTC. It is translated as CASSLDYSGSSYNEQFF. V gene TRBV11-2 combines with J gene TRBJ2-1, with D maybe TRBD2 (5 bases). This CDR3 region has 17 residues. Trimming pared 0 bases from V and 0 bases from J, leaving 12 bases between. In germline, CDR1 is SGHAT, CDR2 FQNNGV. Based on the CDR3 plus reference TRBV11-2 and TRBJ2-1, the full variable domain is EAGVAQSPRYKIIEKRQSVAFWCNPISGHATLYWYQQILGQGPKLLIQFQNNGVVDDSQLPKDRFSAERLKGVDSTLKIQPAKLEDSAVYLCASSLDYSGSSYNEQFFGPGTRLTVL.

The V call is TRBV27, the J call TRBJ2-3; D remains unclear. The germline V gene encodes CDR1 MNHEY and CDR2 SMNVEV (reference sequence). The CDR3 consists of 13 residues. V was clipped by 1 base and J by 6 bases, with 8 bases between them. DNA of the CDR3: TGTGCCAGCAGTTTATTAGTACGGGATACGCAGTATTTT. Its protein product is CASSLLVRDTQYF.

The J gene is TRBJ2-7, the V gene TRBV5-1; D possibly corresponds to TRBD2 (7 bases). V was pared by 0 bases and J by 5 bases, with 15 bases between. CDR1 SGHRS and CDR2 YFSETQ come from the germline V gene. This CDR3 has 15 amino acids. The CDR3 protein is CASSLEGGLQDEQYF. CDR3 coding DNA: TGCGCCAGCAGCTTGGAGGGGGGACTACAGGACGAGCAGTACTTC.

The chain employs TRBV5-5 and TRBJ1-2, with unresolved D. V gave up 4 bases and J gave up 8 bases, with 15 bases separating them. The CDR3 is 13 residues long. The germline V gene encodes CDR1 SGHKS and CDR2 YYEKEE (reference sequence). CDR3 residues: CASSHLGSQGYTF. Here the CDR3 DNA reads TGTGCCAGCAGCCACCTCGGGTCGCAAGGCTACACCTTC.

The chain couples TRBV7-2 to TRBJ2-5; 11 positions match TRBD2. CDR3 size: 22 residues. Germline values: CDR1 SGHTA, CDR2 FQGNSA. Trimming cost V 0 bases and J 4 bases; bases outside gene matches: 22. This CDR3 reads CASSLARTGWGLAVVEGETQYF. DNA for the CDR3: TGTGCCAGCAGCTTAGCGCGTACCGGATGGGGACTAGCGGTTGTGGAGGGAGAGACCCAGTACTTC. Looking up the rest from reference TRBV7-2 and TRBJ2-5 gives the full variable domain: GAGVSQSPSNKVTEKGKDVELRCDPISGHTALYWYRQSLGQGLEFLIYFQGNSAPDKSGLPSDRFSAERTGGSVSTLTIQRTQQEDSAVYLCASSLARTGWGLAVVEGETQYFGPGTRLLVL.

This CDR3 reads CASSSTSGPYNEQFF. Written as DNA, the CDR3 is TGTGCCAGCAGCTCCACTAGCGGGCCTTACAATGAGCAGTTCTTC. The chain recombines TRBV7-3 with TRBJ2-1; 9 positions agree with TRBD2. In germline, CDR1 is SGHTA, CDR2 FQGTGA. J was trimmed by 4 bases and V by 4 bases; bases with no gene match: 5. The CDR3 has 15 residues.

This clone was seen a handful of times. The genes are TRBV7-9 and TRBJ1-1; TRBD1 matches at 8 bases. Trimming took 4 bases from V and 4 from J; bases not matched to a gene: 5. This CDR3 is built from 14 residues. Germline V gene sequence: CDR1 SEHNR, CDR2 FQNEAQ (reference sequence). The CDR3 DNA is TGTGCCAGCAGCTCAGGACAGGGCACCACTGAAGCTTTCTTT. This codes for CASSSGQGTTEAFF.

The CDR3 coding sequence is TGTGCCAGCAGCGCCCGAGGAGGCTATGGCTACACCTTC. Residues: CASSARGGYGYTF. This rearrangement joins TRBV9 to TRBJ1-2, with no clear D. The CDR3 runs 13 residues. Germline loops: CDR1 SGDLS, CDR2 YYNGEE. V dropped 3 bases and J dropped 4 bases, with 10 bases sitting between them.